What follows are 3 T cell receptor beta chains derived from one specimen sequenced in a study of shared clonotypes between healthy human individuals. Assay used: immunoSEQ multiplex PCR; TCRdb lists only in-frame clones, some missing. The table has under 2.5 million clones, less than 95% seen once; the top ten hold more than 0.35%. Sequencing was done on a sample of naive CD4+ T cells from PBMCs. Noted subset: CD45RA+ positively selected. Receptors originate from a man aged 18 to 29 in good health. Some clones in this sample may be carry-over from other donors' samples.

This chain uses TRBV4-1 with TRBJ2-1; 7 bases line up with TRBD2. CDR1 is MGHRA, CDR2 YSYEKL, per germline. This CDR3 region has 14 residues. V gave up 3 bases and J gave up 9 bases; unmatched junction bases: 8. Here the CDR3 DNA reads TGCGCCAGCAGCCAGCTAGCGGAGGTACGTGAGCAGTTCTTC. It yields the protein CASSQLAEVREQFF.

The gene calls are TRBV7-2 and TRBJ2-5; 8 bases fit TRBD2. Germline V gene data show CDR1 as SGHTA and CDR2 as FQGNSA. Unmatched junction bases numbered 4, after V lost 2 bases and J lost 5 bases. The CDR3 is made up of 14 amino acids. CDR3 in amino acids: CASSLIREGETQYF. The CDR3 DNA reads TGTGCCAGCAGCTTAATCCGGGAGGGCGAGACCCAGTACTTC.

The V and J genes are TRBV15 and TRBJ2-3; D remains unclear. CDR1 is LNHNV, CDR2 YYDKDF, per germline (reference sequence). The CDR3 loop spans 15 amino acids. Trimming took off 0 bases at V and 6 bases at J, with 13 bases between the two ends. CDR3 protein: CATSRDQSPEDTQYF. CDR3 bases: TGTGCCACCAGCAGAGATCAGTCGCCTGAGGATACGCAGTATTTT.